This entry concerns a single T cell receptor beta chain. Antigen specificity is unknown. V lost 5 bases, J lost 3 bases, and 14 bases lay in between. The CDR3 runs 15 residues. Germline loops: CDR1 LGHDT, CDR2 YNNKEL (reference sequence). The record originates from a study of early T cells in non-severe SARS-CoV-2 infection. About the research overall: It was bulk RNA from unsorted whole blood that was sequenced, and the chains were unpaired.

Researchers tagged individual cDNA molecules with unique molecular identifiers. TCRdb called the 5' RACE reads again in MiXCR, with one record for every CDR3 protein. The data show tens of thousands of distinct CDR3 sequences, approximately 4.4% seen once. Study observations and caveats: In VDJdb matching, anti-spike CD8 responses were favored while private and CD4 specificities went missing.

The rearrangement uses TRBV3-1 and TRBJ2-4; D possibly matches TRBD1 or TRBD2 (6 bases each). The sample comprised whole blood. This TCR came from an adult who was a healthcare worker with PCR-confirmed SARS-CoV-2 infection or an uninfected control (not recorded which). The CDR3 here is CASSERGVDKNIQYF. The DNA for the CDR3 is TGTGCCAGCAGCGAGAGGGGGGTAGACAAAAACATTCAGTACTTC.